This passage covers 5 T cell receptor beta chains from one sample sequenced in a study of blood T cell repertoires in COVID-19. Libraries were prepared by immunoSEQ multiplex PCR; TCRdb keeps only in-frame clonotypes and omits some of them. The table records 50,000 to 55,000 clones, 85% to 90% of them present only once. Sequenced sample: peripheral blood. Receptors originate from a man between 60 and 70 years old with acute or convalescent COVID-19.

The chain employs TRBV5-4 and TRBJ2-2; 9 bases agree with TRBD1. V lost 4 bases, J lost 2 bases, and 3 bases stayed unmatched. CDR3 length equals 15 residues. Germline-derived CDR1 and CDR2 are SGHNT and YYREEE (reference sequence). This CDR3 is CASSRQGVNTGELFF. CDR3 DNA sequence: TGTGCCAGCAGCCGACAGGGGGTAAACACCGGGGAGCTGTTTTTT.

By share of the sample, this clone is medium-sized. The rearrangement uses TRBV19 and TRBJ1-5; D may be TRBD1 (5 bases). This CDR3 comprises 15 residues. Trimming left V 4 bases short and J 7 bases short, with 17 bases between. The V gene's germline CDR1 is LNHDA and CDR2 SQIVND (reference sequence). The chain's CDR3 is CASSTLPGVPQPQHF. The CDR3 region has the DNA TGTGCCAGTAGTACCCTCCCGGGGGTACCGCAGCCCCAGCATTTT.

In this sample, this clone turned up a few times. The rearrangement uses TRBV5-1 and TRBJ2-2; 7 nucleotides align to TRBD1. Germline CDR1 and CDR2: SGHRS and YFSETQ. Trimming removed 4 bases from V and 5 bases from J; junction bases left unmatched: 8. CDR3 length: 15 amino acids. The CDR3 sequence: CASSAGQVETGELFF. In DNA form, the CDR3 reads TGCGCCAGCAGCGCCGGACAGGTGGAGACCGGGGAGCTGTTTTTT.

The genes are TRBV28 and TRBJ2-5; possibly TRBD2 for D (5 bases). This CDR3 has 16 residues. Germline loops: CDR1 MDHEN, CDR2 SYDVKM. The V end was cut by 5 bases, the J end by 0 bases, with 16 bases between. The CDR3 region is CASSPRRRRDQETQYF. The CDR3 bases are TGTGCCAGCAGTCCCCGGCGGAGGCGAGACCAAGAGACCCAGTACTTC.

J is TRBJ1-5 and V is TRBV4-1, with 7 bases matching TRBD1. Trimming cost V 1 base and J 5 bases; bases outside gene matches: 5. This CDR3 is built from 15 residues. The germline V gene encodes CDR1 MGHRA and CDR2 YSYEKL. The CDR3 protein is CASSQVQGFHQPQHF. The CDR3 coding sequence is TGCGCCAGCAGCCAAGTACAGGGGTTCCATCAGCCCCAGCATTTT.